This T cell receptor beta chain originates from a study of response to subunit inactivated influenza vaccine. This clonotype turned up a few times. MiXCR, run by TCRdb on the RT-PCR reads, gives a single entry per CDR3 protein. In the table there are about 540,000 distinct CDR3 sequences, under 25% of which are singletons. The V end was cut by 3 bases, the J end by 2 bases, with 12 bases between. This CDR3 is 14 amino acids long. CDR1 is SQVTM and CDR2 is ANQGSEA in the germline V gene. These records were also assigned to another study, of T cells expressing NK-cell markers. That study reports: What made the TCR beta cDNA was 5'RACE template switching with UMIs. Seropositivity for HCMV was found in most of the eight sequenced donors, with one seronegative. Dominance of the CD3+CD56-NKG2C+ fraction by these clonotypes also held in several donors.

The receptor's source is a man aged 45-60 years who received an inactivated influenza vaccine. The sequenced sample was CD4+ T cells sorted from PBMCs, obtained 11 to 12 days after vaccination. The rearrangement uses TRBV29-1 and TRBJ2-3, with D perhaps matching TRBD1 (5 bases). The DNA of the CDR3 is TGCAGCGTTGATGGGGCAGGGCTCACAGATACGCAGTATTTT. This translates into CSVDGAGLTDTQYF.